The source of this TCR beta chain is a study of chemoradiotherapy in HPV16-positive cancers. Study-level findings and limits: For HPV16-positive patients, expanding HPV-responsive T cells associated with longer recurrence-free survival.

The assay was immunoSEQ multiplex PCR, and TCRdb's table has in-frame clones only and misses some. The table records about 7,000 clones, almost 80% of them present only once. Note on this clone: Its antigen is not known.

Per the germline V gene, CDR1 is MNHNS and CDR2 is SASEGT. V was cut by 0 bases and J by 8 bases, with 10 bases left in between. The CDR3 has 13 residues. The chain recombines TRBV6-1 with TRBJ1-1; a possible D gene is TRBD1 (5 bases). The sequence was obtained from a human donor with HPV-associated anogenital cancer. This specimen was acquired from a patient who underwent chemoradiotherapy. In nucleotides, the CDR3 is TGTGCCAGCAGTGAAGCGCTTCGGACAGAAGCTTTCTTT. It encodes CASSEALRTEAFF.